The 21 T cell receptor beta chains below come from one sample, sequenced in a study of cytomegalovirus exposure and HLA in healthy donors. 60 Vbeta and 13 Jbeta primers were used in PCR. Clones were sequenced by immunoSEQ multiplex PCR, and TCRdb holds only the in-frame ones, with some missing. The data hold 85,000 to 95,000 clones, with roughly 72% observed a single time. What was sequenced was PBMCs. Every receptor here comes from a man in his thirties or forties in good health and CMV-seropositive.

This chain connects TRBV4-3 to TRBJ2-7; 7 positions agree with TRBD1. The CDR3 spans 14 residues. Germline V lookup: CDR1 LGHNA, CDR2 YSLEER. V shed 4 bases, J shed 2 bases, and the junction held 5 bases outside the gene matches. This CDR3 is CASSPLRGTYEQYF. The CDR3 DNA sequence: TGCGCCAGCAGCCCCCTCAGGGGGACCTACGAGCAGTACTTC.

V and J are TRBV14 and TRBJ2-7; maybe TRBD2 (5 bases). Germline-derived CDR1 and CDR2 are SGHDN and FVKESK. V gave up 5 bases and J gave up 2 bases, with 16 bases separating them. This CDR3 has 15 residues. The CDR3 nucleotides read TGTGCCAGCAGCAGTTCGGAGGCAGCTACCTACGAGCAGTACGTC. Translated: CASSSSEAATYEQYV.

The CDR3 spells CATSRDVTGISSYEQYF. Written as DNA, the CDR3 is TGTGCCACCAGCAGAGATGTTACCGGGATAAGCTCCTACGAGCAGTACTTC. The V and J genes are TRBV15 and TRBJ2-7, with D maybe TRBD2 (5 bases). Trimming removed 0 bases from V and 0 bases from J, with 15 bases in between. Germline-derived CDR1 and CDR2 are LNHNV and YYDKDF (reference sequence). The CDR3 totals 17 residues.

The chain recombines TRBV7-8 with TRBJ1-3, with D possibly matching TRBD1 (5 bases). The ends were cut back, 5 bases at V and 0 bases at J, with 14 bases in the middle. Germline loops: CDR1 SGHVS, CDR2 FQNEAQ. This CDR3 has 16 residues. The DNA for the CDR3 is TGTGCCAGCAGCCTCCGGGGGTTGAGCTCTGGAAACACCATATATTTT. It yields the protein CASSLRGLSSGNTIYF.

The CDR3 reads CAISRSGIGDTQYF. The DNA of the CDR3 is TGTGCCATCAGTCGGAGCGGGATCGGAGATACGCAGTATTTT. The genes are TRBV10-3 and TRBJ2-3; 7 bases are shared with TRBD2. From germline, CDR1 is ENHRY and CDR2 SYGVKD. The CDR3 totals 14 residues. The junction had 7 bases not matched to a gene; V was cut back by 5 bases and J by 5 bases.

The rearrangement uses TRBV19 and TRBJ2-7, with D possibly TRBD2 on 6 matching bases. The CDR3 is made up of 17 amino acids. The V end was cut by 1 base, the J end by 1 base, with 17 bases between. CDR1 LNHDA and CDR2 SQIVND come from the germline V gene (reference sequence). In DNA form, the CDR3 reads TGTGCCAGTAGTATAGTTGGTTTAGGAGGGCATTCCTACGAGCAGTACTTC. Translated, it gives CASSIVGLGGHSYEQYF.

The chain has TRBV29-1 and TRBJ1-1, with a weak D call TRBD1 (5 bases). V was cut by 4 bases and J by 4 bases, with 13 bases left in between. CDR3 size: 13 residues. Germline V lookup: CDR1 SQVTM, CDR2 ANQGSEA. In DNA form, the CDR3 reads TGCAGCGTTGTGGGACCCGGGGGCACTGAAGCTTTCTTT. It yields the protein CSVVGPGGTEAFF.

A note on this clone: One end of the junction does not line up with germline, which may come from a read error. This chain connects TRBV19 to TRBJ2-5; possible D gene TRBD1, 5 bases. CDR1 and CDR2 (germline): LNHDA, SQIVND (reference sequence). The CDR3 contains 13 residues. The CDR3 spells CASSQLGQATQYF. CDR3 bases: TGTGCCAGTTCCCAACTGGGGCAAGCGACCCAGTACTTC.

The CDR3 DNA sequence: TGTGCCAGCAAGGAGGGACAGGGAGACTATGGCTACACCTTC. Translating gives CASKEGQGDYGYTF. The chain links TRBV6-1 to TRBJ1-2, with 9 bases identical to TRBD1. The CDR3 is 14 residues long. Germline lookup yields CDR1 MNHNS and CDR2 SASEGT. J gave up 3 bases and V 7 bases, and 6 bases lay outside the gene matches.

The gene calls are TRBV10-3 and TRBJ1-5; maybe TRBD1 (5 bases). Germline-derived CDR1 and CDR2 are ENHRY and SYGVKD. V was clipped by 10 bases and J by 0 bases, with 25 bases between them. The CDR3 runs to 18 residues. The CDR3 loop is CATGAGGVVPNSNQPQHF. Here the CDR3 DNA reads TGTGCCACCGGGGCCGGAGGGGTAGTCCCTAATAGCAATCAGCCCCAGCATTTT.

This clone was seen a handful of times. V gene TRBV29-1 combines with J gene TRBJ2-5, with D perhaps TRBD2 (6 bases). The CDR3 is 12 amino acids. The V end lost 4 bases, the J end lost 2 bases, and 8 bases lay between the germline ends. The germline V gene encodes CDR1 SQVTM and CDR2 ANQGSEA. The CDR3 sequence is CSVGRGQETQYF. In DNA form, the CDR3 reads TGCAGCGTTGGGCGGGGTCAAGAGACCCAGTACTTC.

V usage is TRBV5-1 and J usage is TRBJ2-5; TRBD1 agrees at 9 bases. V lost 3 bases to trimming and J lost 5 bases; unmatched junction nucleotides: 8. The CDR3 has 15 residues. CDR1 is SGHRS and CDR2 is YFSETQ in the germline V gene. This CDR3 is CASSSGTGISETQYF. The CDR3 DNA reads as TGCGCCAGCAGCTCCGGGACAGGGATTTCGGAGACCCAGTACTTC.

The chain uses TRBV5-5 and TRBJ2-1; D gene uncertain. The CDR3 contains 14 residues. Germline CDR1 is SGHKS and CDR2 is YYEKEE (reference sequence). The V end lost 4 bases, the J end lost 4 bases, and 12 bases lay between the germline ends. CDR3 amino acids: CASSLSGPYNEQFF. CDR3 bases: TGTGCCAGCAGCCTAAGTGGGCCGTACAATGAGCAGTTCTTC.

This rearrangement joins TRBV27 to TRBJ1-5; a possible D gene is TRBD1 (6 bases). The V end lost 6 bases, the J end lost 3 bases, and 12 bases lay between the germline ends. CDR3 length: 14 amino acids. Per the germline V gene, CDR1 is MNHEY and CDR2 is SMNVEV (reference sequence). The CDR3 DNA sequence: TGTGCCAGCAGGCGAGGGGGGGCCAATCAGCCCCAGCATTTT. It is translated as CASRRGGANQPQHF.

The rearrangement uses TRBV7-9 and TRBJ2-3; the match to TRBD1 covers 9 bases. Germline CDR1 reads SEHNR; CDR2 reads FQNEAQ (reference sequence). After removal of 5 bases from V and 4 bases from J, the junction contained 10 bases not matched to a gene. The length of the CDR3 is 16 residues. In nucleotides, the CDR3 is TGTGCCAGCAGCAACGAGATGGACAGGGGACCAGATACGCAGTATTTT. It yields the protein CASSNEMDRGPDTQYF.

There are a few counts of this clone. The gene calls are TRBV5-8 and TRBJ2-5; TRBD2 agrees at 9 bases. The CDR3 length is 14 residues. Germline values: CDR1 SGHTS, CDR2 YDEGEE. J gave up 6 bases and V 4 bases, and 7 bases lay outside the gene matches. CDR3 amino acids: CASSRTSVRQTQYF. The DNA for the CDR3 is TGTGCCAGCAGCCGGACTAGCGTTAGACAGACCCAGTACTTC.

The gene calls are TRBV30 and TRBJ1-6; 9 positions agree with TRBD1. This CDR3 is 12 amino acids long. Germline-derived CDR1 and CDR2 are GTSNPN and SVGIG (reference sequence). V lost 7 bases and J lost 10; bases outside the gene matches: 5. The DNA of the CDR3 is TGTGCCTACGACAGGGGGAGATCACCCCTCCACTTT. Protein: CAYDRGRSPLHF.

Only a few counts were recorded for this clone. This specimen includes other DNA sequences encoding the same CDR3. The rearrangement uses TRBV5-4 and TRBJ1-3; D is perhaps TRBD1 (5 bases). CDR1 and CDR2 from the germline V gene are SGHNT and YYREEE (reference sequence). V lost 2 bases to trimming and J lost 0 bases, with 9 bases between them. The CDR3 is 15 amino acids. CDR3 nucleotides: TGTGCCAGCAGCTTCCAGGGTCTCTCTGGAAACACCATATATTTT. Its translation is CASSFQGLSGNTIYF.

V gene TRBV7-9 combines with J gene TRBJ2-3; D remains unclear. The CDR3 runs 15 residues. Germline CDR1 SEHNR, CDR2 FQNEAQ (reference sequence). The V end lost 3 bases, the J end lost 0 bases, and 10 bases lay between the germline ends. The CDR3 coding sequence is TGTGCCAGCAGCTTCACGACGGGTAGCACAGATACGCAGTATTTT. Translation gives CASSFTTGSTDTQYF.

This clone has only a few counts. V is TRBV27 and J is TRBJ1-2; no reliable D call. The CDR3 runs 13 residues. V was clipped by 3 bases and J by 6 bases, with 11 bases between them. In germline, CDR1 is MNHEY, CDR2 SMNVEV (reference sequence). The CDR3 loop reads CASSFGEGNGYTF. CDR3 in DNA: TGTGCCAGCAGTTTTGGGGAGGGTAATGGCTACACCTTC.

This chain joins TRBV30 and TRBJ1-5; the match to TRBD1 covers 8 bases. Germline V CDR1 and CDR2: GTSNPN, SVGIG (reference sequence). Trimming at V came to 3 bases and at J to 8 bases, leaving 12 bases not matched to a gene. The CDR3 totals 15 residues. CDR3 in DNA: TGTGCCTGGAGCAGGGGGCGGGATGATTTGAAGCCCCAGCATTTT. This translates into CAWSRGRDDLKPQHF.